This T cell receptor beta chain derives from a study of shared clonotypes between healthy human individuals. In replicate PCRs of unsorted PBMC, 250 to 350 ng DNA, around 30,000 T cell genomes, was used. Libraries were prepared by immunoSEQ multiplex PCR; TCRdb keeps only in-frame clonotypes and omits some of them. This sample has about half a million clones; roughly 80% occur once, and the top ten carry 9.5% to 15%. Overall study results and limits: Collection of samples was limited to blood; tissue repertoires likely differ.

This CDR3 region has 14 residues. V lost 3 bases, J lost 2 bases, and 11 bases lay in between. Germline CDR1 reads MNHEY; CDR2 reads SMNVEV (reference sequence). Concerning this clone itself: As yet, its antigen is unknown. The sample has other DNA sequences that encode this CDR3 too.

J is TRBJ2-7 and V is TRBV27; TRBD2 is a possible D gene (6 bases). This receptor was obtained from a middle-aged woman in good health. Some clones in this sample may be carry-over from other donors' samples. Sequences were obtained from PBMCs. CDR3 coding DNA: TGTGCCAGCAGTTTCGGGAGAGGGGCCTACGAGCAGTACTTC. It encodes CASSFGRGAYEQYF.